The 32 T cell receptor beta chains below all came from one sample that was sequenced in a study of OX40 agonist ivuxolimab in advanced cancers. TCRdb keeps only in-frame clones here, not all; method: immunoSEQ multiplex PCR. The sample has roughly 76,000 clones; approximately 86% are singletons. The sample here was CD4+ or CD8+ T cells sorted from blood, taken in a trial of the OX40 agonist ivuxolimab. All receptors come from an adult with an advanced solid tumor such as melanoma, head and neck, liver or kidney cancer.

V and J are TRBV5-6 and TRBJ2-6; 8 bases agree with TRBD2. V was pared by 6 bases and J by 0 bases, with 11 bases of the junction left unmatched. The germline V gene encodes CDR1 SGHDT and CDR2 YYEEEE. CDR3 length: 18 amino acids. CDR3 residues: CASIREGGRHSGANVLTF. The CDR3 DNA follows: TGTGCCAGCATCCGGGAGGGTGGCAGGCACTCTGGGGCCAACGTCCTGACTTTC.

The CDR3 region has the DNA TGCGCCAGCCTTGGACAGGTTCCTAGCGGGCCGGATTCCTACAATGAGCAGTTCTTC. Translating it yields CASLGQVPSGPDSYNEQFF. The chain carries TRBV5-1 and TRBJ2-1; a weak D match, TRBD2 (8 bases). With 7 bases removed from V and 1 base from J, the gap between germline ends came to 27 bases. Looked up from germline, CDR1 is SGHRS and CDR2 is YFSETQ. CDR3 length: 19 residues.

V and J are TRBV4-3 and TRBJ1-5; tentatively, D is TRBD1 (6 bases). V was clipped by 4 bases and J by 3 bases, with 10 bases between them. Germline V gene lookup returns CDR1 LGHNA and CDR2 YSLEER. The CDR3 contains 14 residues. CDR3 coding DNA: TGCGCCAGCAGCCCGCGGGACACCAATCAGCCCCAGCATTTT. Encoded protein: CASSPRDTNQPQHF.

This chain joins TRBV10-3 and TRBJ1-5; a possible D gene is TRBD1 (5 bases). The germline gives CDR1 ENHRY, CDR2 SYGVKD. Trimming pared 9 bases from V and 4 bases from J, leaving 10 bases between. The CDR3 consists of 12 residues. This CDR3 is CAISGGNQPQHF. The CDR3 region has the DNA TGTGCCATTAGCGGGGGGAATCAGCCCCAGCATTTT.

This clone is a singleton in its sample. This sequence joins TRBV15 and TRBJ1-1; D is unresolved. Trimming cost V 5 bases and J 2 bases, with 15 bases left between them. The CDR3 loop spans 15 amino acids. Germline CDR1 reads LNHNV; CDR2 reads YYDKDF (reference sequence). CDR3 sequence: CATSRGGRFNTEAFF. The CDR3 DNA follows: TGTGCCACCAGCCGGGGAGGACGGTTCAACACTGAAGCTTTCTTT. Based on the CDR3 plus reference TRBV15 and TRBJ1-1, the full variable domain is DAMVIQNPRYQVTQFGKPVTLSCSQTLNHNVMYWYQQKSSQAPKLLFHYYDKDFNNEADTPDNFQSRRPNTSFCFLDIRSPGLGDTAMYLCATSRGGRFNTEAFFGQGTRLTVV.

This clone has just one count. The CDR3 bases are TGTGCCAGCAGCCGGGACAGGGTGATGGCTTTCTTT. It codes for CASSRDRVMAFF. The V call is TRBV6-5, the J call TRBJ1-1, with TRBD1 matching over 9 bases. Losses at the gene ends were 6 bases for V and 11 bases for J; bases not matched to a gene: 7. Germline loops: CDR1 MNHEY, CDR2 SVGAGI. The CDR3 sequence is 12 residues long.

The CDR3 DNA follows: TGTGCCAGCAGCCCACAGGCGAATCTAGCCAAAAACATTCAGTACTTC. It is translated as CASSPQANLAKNIQYF. The rearrangement uses TRBV11-2 and TRBJ2-4, with D possibly TRBD1 on 5 matching bases. Trimming pared 5 bases from V and 0 bases from J, leaving 14 bases between. CDR1 and CDR2 (germline): SGHAT, FQNNGV. This CDR3 is 16 amino acids long. Full variable domain (missing parts from reference TRBV11-2 and TRBJ2-4): EAGVAQSPRYKIIEKRQSVAFWCNPISGHATLYWYQQILGQGPKLLIQFQNNGVVDDSQLPKDRFSAERLKGVDSTLKIQPAKLEDSAVYLCASSPQANLAKNIQYFGAGTRLSVL.

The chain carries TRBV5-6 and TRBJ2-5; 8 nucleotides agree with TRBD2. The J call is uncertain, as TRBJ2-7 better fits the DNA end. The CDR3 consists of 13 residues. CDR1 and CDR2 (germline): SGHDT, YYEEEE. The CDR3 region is CASSREGNYEQYF. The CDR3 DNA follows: TGTGCCAGCAGCCGGGAGGGAAACTACGAGCAGTACTTC.

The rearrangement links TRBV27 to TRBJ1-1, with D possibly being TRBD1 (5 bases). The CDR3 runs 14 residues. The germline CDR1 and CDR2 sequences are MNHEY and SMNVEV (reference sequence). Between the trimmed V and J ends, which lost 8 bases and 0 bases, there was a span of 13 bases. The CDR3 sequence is CASQGGRLNTEAFF. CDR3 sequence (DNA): TGTGCCAGCCAGGGAGGCAGACTGAACACTGAAGCTTTCTTT.

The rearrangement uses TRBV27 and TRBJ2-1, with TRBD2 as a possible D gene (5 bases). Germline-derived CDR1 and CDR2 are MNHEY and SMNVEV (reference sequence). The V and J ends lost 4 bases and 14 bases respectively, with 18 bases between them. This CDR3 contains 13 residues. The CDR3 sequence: CASSSDFKREKFF. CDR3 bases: TGTGCCAGCAGTTCCGACTTCAAGAGGGAGAAGTTCTTC.

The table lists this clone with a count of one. The CDR3 DNA reads as TGTGCCAGCAGCTTGGCAAGGCAGCCCCTTCGAGATACGCAGTATTTT. Its translation: CASSLARQPLRDTQYF. This chain joins TRBV5-4 and TRBJ2-3; D gene ambiguous. The CDR3 consists of 16 residues. Per germline, CDR1 SGHNT and CDR2 YYREEE (reference sequence). The V gene lost 0 bases and the J gene lost 5 bases, with 16 bases spanning the gap.

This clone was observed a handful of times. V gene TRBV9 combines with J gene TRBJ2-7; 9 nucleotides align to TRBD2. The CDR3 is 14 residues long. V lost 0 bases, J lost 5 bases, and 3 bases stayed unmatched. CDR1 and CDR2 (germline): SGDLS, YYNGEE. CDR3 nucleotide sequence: TGTGCCAGCAGCGTAGGGGGACTAGCCCACGAGCAGTACTTC. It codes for CASSVGGLAHEQYF.

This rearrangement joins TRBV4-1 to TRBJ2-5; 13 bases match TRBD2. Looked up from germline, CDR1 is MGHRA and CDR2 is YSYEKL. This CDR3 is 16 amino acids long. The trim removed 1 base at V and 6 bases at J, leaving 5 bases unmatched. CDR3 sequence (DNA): TGCGCCAGCAGCCAAGCAGGACTAGCGGGAGTACAGACCCAGTACTTC. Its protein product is CASSQAGLAGVQTQYF.

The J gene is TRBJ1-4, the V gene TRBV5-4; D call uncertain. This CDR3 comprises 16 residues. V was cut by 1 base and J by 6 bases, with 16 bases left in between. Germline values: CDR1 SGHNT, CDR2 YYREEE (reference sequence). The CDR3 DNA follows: TGTGCCAGCAGCTTGTTTCAGAGATTCGGTGATGAAAAACTGTTTTTT. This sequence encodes CASSLFQRFGDEKLFF.

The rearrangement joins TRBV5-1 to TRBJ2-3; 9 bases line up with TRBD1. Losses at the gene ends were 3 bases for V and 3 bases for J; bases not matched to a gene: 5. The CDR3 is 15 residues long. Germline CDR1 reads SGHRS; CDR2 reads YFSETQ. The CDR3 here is CASSSPGQGTDTQYF. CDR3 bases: TGCGCCAGCAGCTCCCCGGGACAGGGAACAGATACGCAGTATTTT. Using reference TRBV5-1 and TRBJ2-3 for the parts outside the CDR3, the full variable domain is KAGVTQTPRYLIKTRGQQVTLSCSPISGHRSVSWYQQTPGQGLQFLFEYFSETQRNKGNFPGRFSGRQFSNSRSEMNVSTLELGDSALYLCASSSPGQGTDTQYFGPGTRLTVL.

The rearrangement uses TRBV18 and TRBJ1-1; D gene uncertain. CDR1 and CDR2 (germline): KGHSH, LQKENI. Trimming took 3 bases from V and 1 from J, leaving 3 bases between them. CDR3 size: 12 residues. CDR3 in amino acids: CASSPPNTEAFF. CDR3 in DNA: TGTGCCAGCTCACCCCCGAACACTGAAGCTTTCTTT.

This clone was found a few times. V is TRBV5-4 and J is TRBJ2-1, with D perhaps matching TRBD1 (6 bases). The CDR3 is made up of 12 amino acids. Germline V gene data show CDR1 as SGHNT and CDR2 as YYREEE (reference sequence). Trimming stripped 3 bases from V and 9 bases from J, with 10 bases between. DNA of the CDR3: TGTGCCAGCAGCTGGCTAGGGGGTGAGCAGTTCTTC. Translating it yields CASSWLGGEQFF.

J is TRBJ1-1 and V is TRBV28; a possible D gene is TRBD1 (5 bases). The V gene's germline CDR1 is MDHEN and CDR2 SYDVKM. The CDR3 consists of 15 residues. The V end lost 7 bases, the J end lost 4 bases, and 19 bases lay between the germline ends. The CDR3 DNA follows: TGTGCCAGCACCCTGGGGGGGGTGGCTGGCACTGAAGCTTTCTTT. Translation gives CASTLGGVAGTEAFF.

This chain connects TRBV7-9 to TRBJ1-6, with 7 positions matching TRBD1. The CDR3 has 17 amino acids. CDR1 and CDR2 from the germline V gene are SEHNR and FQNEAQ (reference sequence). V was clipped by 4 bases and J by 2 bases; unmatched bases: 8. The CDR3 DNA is TGTGCCAGCAGCTCGGCAGGGGGGGGTGCCTATAATTCACCCCTCCACTTT. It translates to CASSSAGGGAYNSPLHF.

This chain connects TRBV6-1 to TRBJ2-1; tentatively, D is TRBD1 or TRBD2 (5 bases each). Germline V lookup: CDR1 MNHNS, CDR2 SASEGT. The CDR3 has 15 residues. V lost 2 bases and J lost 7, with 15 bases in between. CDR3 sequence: CASSERGAGRNEQFF. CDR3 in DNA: TGTGCCAGCAGTGAAAGGGGAGCAGGGCGAAATGAGCAGTTCTTC.

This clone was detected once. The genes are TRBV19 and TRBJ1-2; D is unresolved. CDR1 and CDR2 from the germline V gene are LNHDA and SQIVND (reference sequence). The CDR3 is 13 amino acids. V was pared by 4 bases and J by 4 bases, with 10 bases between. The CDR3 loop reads CASSKAVLYGYTF. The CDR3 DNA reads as TGTGCCAGTAGTAAGGCGGTACTCTATGGCTACACCTTC. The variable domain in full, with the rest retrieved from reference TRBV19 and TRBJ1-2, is DGGITQSPKYLFRKEGQNVTLSCEQNLNHDAMYWYRQDPGQGLRLIYYSQIVNDFQKGDIAEGYSVSREKKESFPLTVTSAQKNPTAFYLCASSKAVLYGYTFGSGTRLTVV.

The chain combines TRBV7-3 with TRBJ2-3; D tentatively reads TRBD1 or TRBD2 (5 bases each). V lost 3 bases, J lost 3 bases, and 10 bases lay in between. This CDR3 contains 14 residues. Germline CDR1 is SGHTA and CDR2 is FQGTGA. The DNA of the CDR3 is TGTGCCAGCAGCTTCGCCAGGGAGACAGATACGCAGTATTTT. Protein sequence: CASSFARETDTQYF.

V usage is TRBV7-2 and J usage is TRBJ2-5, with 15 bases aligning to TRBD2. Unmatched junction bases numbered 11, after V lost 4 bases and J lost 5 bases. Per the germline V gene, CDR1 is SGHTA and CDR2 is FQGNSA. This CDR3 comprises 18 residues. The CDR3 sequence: CASSSRGLAGGGYETQYF. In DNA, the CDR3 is TGTGCCAGCAGCTCCCGAGGACTAGCGGGAGGGGGTTACGAGACCCAGTACTTC.

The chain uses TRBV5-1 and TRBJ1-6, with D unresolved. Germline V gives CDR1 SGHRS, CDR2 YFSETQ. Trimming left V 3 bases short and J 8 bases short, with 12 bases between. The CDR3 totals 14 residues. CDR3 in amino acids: CASSWLVQDSPLHF. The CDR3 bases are TGCGCCAGCAGCTGGTTAGTTCAAGATTCACCCCTCCACTTT. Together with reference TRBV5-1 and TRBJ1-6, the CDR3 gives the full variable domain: KAGVTQTPRYLIKTRGQQVTLSCSPISGHRSVSWYQQTPGQGLQFLFEYFSETQRNKGNFPGRFSGRQFSNSRSEMNVSTLELGDSALYLCASSWLVQDSPLHFGNGTRLTVT.

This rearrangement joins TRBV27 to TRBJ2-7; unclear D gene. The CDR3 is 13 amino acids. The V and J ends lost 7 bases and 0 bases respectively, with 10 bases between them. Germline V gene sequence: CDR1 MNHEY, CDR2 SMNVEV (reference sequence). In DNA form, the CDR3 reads TGTGCCAGCATGGGGATTCTCTCCTACGAGCAGTACTTC. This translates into CASMGILSYEQYF.

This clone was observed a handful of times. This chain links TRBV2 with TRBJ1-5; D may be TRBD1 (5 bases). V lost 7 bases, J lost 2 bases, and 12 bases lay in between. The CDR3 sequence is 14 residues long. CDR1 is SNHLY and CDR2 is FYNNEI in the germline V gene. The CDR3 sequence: CASMAGQGNQPQHF. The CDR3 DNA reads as TGTGCCAGCATGGCAGGGCAGGGCAATCAGCCCCAGCATTTT. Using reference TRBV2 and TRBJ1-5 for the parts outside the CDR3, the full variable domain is EPEVTQTPSHQVTQMGQEVILRCVPISNHLYFYWYRQILGQKVEFLVSFYNNEISEKSEIFDDQFSVERPDGSNFTLKIRSTKLEDSAMYFCASMAGQGNQPQHFGDGTRLSIL.

DNA for the CDR3: TGTGCCAGCAGTGAAGAGGGGGCACTGAGCAATCAGCCCCAGCATTTT. It codes for CASSEEGALSNQPQHF. The chain joins TRBV2 to TRBJ1-5, with 7 bases lining up with TRBD1. The CDR3 runs 16 residues. Germline V lookup: CDR1 SNHLY, CDR2 FYNNEI. J lost 1 base, V lost 1 base, and 4 bases had no gene match.

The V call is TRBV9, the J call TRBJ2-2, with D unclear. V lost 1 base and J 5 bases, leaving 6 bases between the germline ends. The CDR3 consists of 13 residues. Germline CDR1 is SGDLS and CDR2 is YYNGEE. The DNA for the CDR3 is TGTGCCAGCAGCGTAAGCGAAACCGGGGAGCTGTTTTTT. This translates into CASSVSETGELFF.

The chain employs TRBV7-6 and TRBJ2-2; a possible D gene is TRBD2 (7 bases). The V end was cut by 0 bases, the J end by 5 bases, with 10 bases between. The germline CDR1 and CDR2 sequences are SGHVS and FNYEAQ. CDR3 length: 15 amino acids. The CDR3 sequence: CASSLAGGRTGELFF. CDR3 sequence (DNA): TGTGCCAGCAGCTTAGCGGGGGGGCGGACCGGGGAGCTGTTTTTT.

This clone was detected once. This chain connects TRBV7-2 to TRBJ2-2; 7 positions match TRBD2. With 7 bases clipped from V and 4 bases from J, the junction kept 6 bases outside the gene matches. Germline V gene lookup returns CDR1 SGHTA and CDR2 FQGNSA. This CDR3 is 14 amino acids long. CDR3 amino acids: CASTRGGSTGELFF. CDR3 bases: TGTGCCAGCACTCGGGGCGGGAGCACCGGGGAGCTGTTTTTT.

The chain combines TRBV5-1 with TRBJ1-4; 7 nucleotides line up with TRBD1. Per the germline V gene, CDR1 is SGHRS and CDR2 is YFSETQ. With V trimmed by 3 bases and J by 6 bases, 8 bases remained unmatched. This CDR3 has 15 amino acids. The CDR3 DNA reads TGCGCCAGCAGCTCCACGACAGGGCGGGATGAAAAACTGTTTTTT. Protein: CASSSTTGRDEKLFF.

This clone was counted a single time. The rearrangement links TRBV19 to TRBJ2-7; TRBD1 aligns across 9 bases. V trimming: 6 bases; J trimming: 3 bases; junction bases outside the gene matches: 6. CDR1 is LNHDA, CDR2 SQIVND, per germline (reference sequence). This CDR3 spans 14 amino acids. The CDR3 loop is CASRGQGGLYEQYF. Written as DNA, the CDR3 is TGTGCCAGTAGGGGACAGGGAGGCCTCTACGAGCAGTACTTC.